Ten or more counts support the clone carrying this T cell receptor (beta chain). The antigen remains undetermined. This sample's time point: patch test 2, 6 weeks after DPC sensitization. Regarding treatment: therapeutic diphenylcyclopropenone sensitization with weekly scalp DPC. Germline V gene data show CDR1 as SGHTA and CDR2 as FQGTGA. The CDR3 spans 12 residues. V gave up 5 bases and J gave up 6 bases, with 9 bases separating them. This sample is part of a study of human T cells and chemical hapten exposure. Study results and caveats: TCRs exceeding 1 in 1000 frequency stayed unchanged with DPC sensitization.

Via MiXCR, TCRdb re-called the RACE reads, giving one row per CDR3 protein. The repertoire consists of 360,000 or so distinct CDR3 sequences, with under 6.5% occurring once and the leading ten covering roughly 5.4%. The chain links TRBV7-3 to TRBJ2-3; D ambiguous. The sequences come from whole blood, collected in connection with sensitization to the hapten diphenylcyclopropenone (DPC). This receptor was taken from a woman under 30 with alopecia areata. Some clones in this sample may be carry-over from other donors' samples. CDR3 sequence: CASSQGSDTQYF. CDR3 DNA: TGTGCCAGCAGCCAAGGTTCGGATACGCAGTATTTT.